The 14 T cell receptor beta chains reported below all come from one sample, sequenced in a study of OX40 agonist ivuxolimab in advanced cancers. Here immunoSEQ multiplex PCR was the method, and the copy in TCRdb shows in-frame clones only, minus some. The sample shows over 30,000 clones, approximately 78% of them seen only once. This specimen was CD4+ or CD8+ T cells sorted from blood, taken in a trial of the OX40 agonist ivuxolimab. All receptors come from an adult with an advanced solid tumor such as melanoma, head and neck, liver or kidney cancer.

The chain employs TRBV18 and TRBJ1-4, with TRBD1 matching 7 bases. The V gene's germline CDR1 is KGHSH and CDR2 LQKENI. With 9 bases clipped from V and 6 bases from J, the junction kept 7 bases outside the gene matches. This CDR3 spans 13 amino acids. The CDR3 nucleotides read TGTGCCAGTAACAGGGGCCGAGATGAAAAACTGTTTTTT. Encoded protein: CASNRGRDEKLFF.

This chain connects TRBV6-5 to TRBJ2-1; 9 bases are shared with TRBD1. Germline CDR1 is MNHEY and CDR2 is SVGAGI. V lost 8 bases, J lost 8 bases, and 7 bases stayed unmatched. CDR3 length equals 13 residues. The CDR3 DNA follows: TGTGCCAGCGCCGGGACAGGGAATCATGAGCAGTTCTTC. This encodes CASAGTGNHEQFF.

As for this clone: Other nucleotide sequences in the sample specify the same CDR3. The CDR3 spells CASSPPSGSGYEQYF. The CDR3 DNA sequence: TGTGCCAGCTCACCACCGAGCGGGAGTGGGTACGAGCAGTACTTC. The rearrangement uses TRBV18 and TRBJ2-7; 8 bases are a match to TRBD2. The CDR3 extends over 15 amino acids. The V segment lost 0 bases and the J segment 4 bases; nucleotides outside the gene matches: 5. Germline-derived CDR1 and CDR2 are KGHSH and LQKENI.

This clone was seen just once. This rearrangement joins TRBV9 to TRBJ2-7; 12 nucleotides align to TRBD1. The CDR3 extends over 15 amino acids. Looked up from germline, CDR1 is SGDLS and CDR2 is YYNGEE. V shed 3 bases, J shed 3 bases, and the junction held 4 bases outside the gene matches. The CDR3 DNA sequence: TGTGCCAGCAGCGCGGGGACAGGGGGCTTCTACGAGCAGTACTTC. It yields the protein CASSAGTGGFYEQYF.

The rearrangement links TRBV28 to TRBJ1-2, with 9 bases that match TRBD1. This CDR3 region has 16 residues. V dropped 5 bases and J dropped 4; count of bases not matched to a gene: 11. Germline V gene data show CDR1 as MDHEN and CDR2 as SYDVKM. The CDR3 nucleotides read TGTGCCAGCAGTCCCTACCCGGGACAGGGATCCTATGGCTACACCTTC. Its protein product is CASSPYPGQGSYGYTF.

The rearrangement links TRBV7-8 to TRBJ2-7; no reliable D call. V was pared by 2 bases and J by 3 bases, with 8 bases between. Per the germline V gene, CDR1 is SGHVS and CDR2 is FQNEAQ. The CDR3 covers 13 residues. CDR3 amino acids: CASSLINGYEQYF. The DNA for the CDR3 is TGTGCCAGCAGCTTAATAAACGGCTACGAGCAGTACTTC.

The rearrangement uses TRBV6-5 and TRBJ2-1, with 7 positions matching TRBD2. CDR1 is MNHEY, CDR2 SVGAGI, per germline. The CDR3 length is 14 residues. V was clipped by 0 bases and J by 8 bases; unmatched bases: 4. The CDR3 DNA follows: TGTGCCAGCAGTTACTCGACGGGGGGATATGAGCAGTTCTTC. It codes for CASSYSTGGYEQFF.

V usage is TRBV28 and J usage is TRBJ2-5, with 8 bases identical to TRBD2. CDR1 and CDR2 from the germline V gene are MDHEN and SYDVKM. The V segment lost 6 bases and the J segment 4 bases; nucleotides outside the gene matches: 10. The CDR3 sequence is 15 residues long. The CDR3 nucleotides are TGTGCCAGCAGCCCTGGCGGGGGGAATAGAGAGACCCAGTACTTC. Amino acids: CASSPGGGNRETQYF.

V gene TRBV28 combines with J gene TRBJ1-2, with unresolved D. With 2 bases removed from V and 5 bases from J, the gap between germline ends came to 6 bases. The CDR3 length is 12 residues. Germline CDR1 and CDR2: MDHEN and SYDVKM. The CDR3 is CASSLRPYGYTF. The CDR3 DNA reads as TGTGCCAGCAGTTTACGGCCGTATGGCTACACCTTC.

The V gene is TRBV27, the J gene TRBJ1-1; no firm D call. The length of the CDR3 is 12 residues. Per germline, CDR1 MNHEY and CDR2 SMNVEV (reference sequence). V was pared by 6 bases and J by 5 bases, with 10 bases between. The CDR3 DNA sequence: TGTGCCAGCAGAGCTGGGTGGACTGAAGCTTTCTTT. Its protein is CASRAGWTEAFF.

The CDR3 nucleotides read TGTGCCAGCAGCTTTGGTCCCGGGAAAAACTATGGCTACACCTTC. Translating it yields CASSFGPGKNYGYTF. J is TRBJ1-2 and V is TRBV11-2; no definite D call. Germline V gene lookup returns CDR1 SGHAT and CDR2 FQNNGV. The CDR3 covers 15 residues. V gave up 3 bases and J gave up 2 bases, with 13 bases separating them.

This clone was counted once. J is TRBJ2-1 and V is TRBV7-6; 13 nucleotides match TRBD2. V lost 4 bases, J lost 9 bases, and 9 bases stayed unmatched. Germline CDR1 SGHVS, CDR2 FNYEAQ. The CDR3 runs 16 residues. CDR3 region: CASSYGLAGVAGEQFF. Here the CDR3 DNA reads TGTGCCAGCAGCTACGGACTAGCGGGAGTGGCGGGTGAGCAGTTCTTC.

This sequence joins TRBV9 and TRBJ2-2; 7 nucleotides match TRBD1. The CDR3 is 18 residues long. V trimming: 0 bases; J trimming: 3 bases; junction bases outside the gene matches: 11. From germline, CDR1 is SGDLS and CDR2 YYNGEE. The CDR3 region has the DNA TGTGCCAGCAGCGTAGGGCAGAGGGGGCCCATTGACACCGGGGAGCTGTTTTTT. The encoded protein is CASSVGQRGPIDTGELFF.

This clone turned up a few times. The genes are TRBV5-5 and TRBJ1-2; D gene unclear. The CDR3 length is 12 residues. The V end lost 1 base, the J end lost 5 bases, and 6 bases lay between the germline ends. CDR1 and CDR2 from the germline V gene are SGHKS and YYEKEE (reference sequence). In nucleotides, the CDR3 is TGTGCCAGCAGCTTGTCTTGGTATGGCTACACCTTC. It translates to CASSLSWYGYTF.